These 25 T cell receptor beta chains share one sample of origin, sequenced in a study of cytomegalovirus exposure and HLA in healthy donors. PCR used 60 Vbeta primers and 13 Jbeta primers. Generated by immunoSEQ multiplex PCR, the TCRdb table keeps only in-frame clones and is missing some. The top ten hold around 2% of the sample, which has 150,000 to 200,000 clones, 80% seen once. Source material: PBMCs. The receptor set was obtained from a human donor in good health.

V usage is TRBV10-3 and J usage is TRBJ1-5; possible D gene TRBD1, 5 bases. CDR3 size: 14 residues. The germline V gene has CDR1 ENHRY and CDR2 SYGVKD. Trimming pared 3 bases from V and 8 bases from J, leaving 14 bases between. The CDR3 region has the DNA TGTGCCATCAGTGATTTGGAGGGGCGGGAGCCCCAGCATTTT. This translates into CAISDLEGREPQHF.

This clone has just a few counts. The J gene is TRBJ1-2, the V gene TRBV6-1, with 9 nucleotides matching TRBD1. Germline lookup yields CDR1 MNHNS and CDR2 SASEGT. V lost 1 base to trimming and J lost 1 base; unmatched junction nucleotides: 4. This CDR3 has 16 residues. CDR3 sequence (DNA): TGTGCCAGCAGTGAAGGAGGACAGGGGAGTAACTATGGCTACACCTTC. It translates to CASSEGGQGSNYGYTF.

CDR3: CASSLGSSYEQYF. DNA for the CDR3: TGTGCCAGCAGCCTAGGTTCGTCCTACGAGCAGTACTTC. V and J are TRBV6-4 and TRBJ2-7; D gene ambiguous. Trimming cost V 6 bases and J 1 base, with 10 bases left between them. This CDR3 comprises 13 residues. Germline V CDR1 and CDR2: MRHNA, SNTAGT.

This clone has only a few counts. This chain connects TRBV19 to TRBJ1-5; tentatively, D is TRBD1 (5 bases). Germline V gives CDR1 LNHDA, CDR2 SQIVND (reference sequence). The CDR3 has 14 residues. The CDR3 is CDGQGQQSNQPQHF. Here the CDR3 DNA reads TGTGACGGGCAGGGCCAGCAAAGCAATCAGCCCCAGCATTTT.

The rearrangement links TRBV15 to TRBJ2-3; 10 bases align to TRBD2. V lost 3 bases to trimming and J lost 3 bases; unmatched junction nucleotides: 6. CDR3 size: 16 residues. Germline CDR1 and CDR2: LNHNV and YYDKDF (reference sequence). The CDR3 protein is CATSSQLAGMTDTQYF. The CDR3 DNA sequence: TGTGCCACCAGCAGCCAACTAGCGGGGATGACAGATACGCAGTATTTT.

The chain recombines TRBV13 with TRBJ1-2; D gene ambiguous. Germline CDR1 reads PRHDT; CDR2 reads FYEKMQ (reference sequence). The CDR3 length is 14 residues. V was pared by 4 bases and J by 4 bases, with 13 bases between. CDR3 coding DNA: TGTGCCAGCAGCTCGGGAACTATGGGCTATGGCTACACCTTC. Its translation: CASSSGTMGYGYTF.

The chain combines TRBV2 with TRBJ2-7; D call uncertain. The germline CDR1 and CDR2 sequences are SNHLY and FYNNEI. Trimming took off 5 bases at V and 6 bases at J, with 5 bases between the two ends. The CDR3 length is 10 residues. CDR3: CASSFSEQYF. CDR3 in DNA: TGTGCCAGCAGTTTTAGCGAGCAGTACTTC. The full variable domain, with the rest looked up from reference TRBV2 and TRBJ2-7, is EPEVTQTPSHQVTQMGQEVILRCVPISNHLYFYWYRQILGQKVEFLVSFYNNEISEKSEIFDDQFSVERPDGSNFTLKIRSTKLEDSAMYFCASSFSEQYFGPGTRLTVT.

The chain employs TRBV7-2 and TRBJ2-1; D is ambiguous. The CDR3 sequence is 15 residues long. The germline V and J ends were trimmed by 1 base and 0 bases, with 7 bases remaining between them. The V gene's germline CDR1 is SGHTA and CDR2 FQGNSA. This CDR3 reads CASSLGPSSYNEQFF. The CDR3 DNA reads TGTGCCAGCAGCTTAGGTCCCAGCTCCTACAATGAGCAGTTCTTC.

J is TRBJ1-2 and V is TRBV19; TRBD1 matches at 8 bases. The CDR3 totals 14 residues. Germline lookup yields CDR1 LNHDA and CDR2 SQIVND (reference sequence). Trimming cost V 6 bases and J 9 bases; bases outside gene matches: 12. The CDR3 loop reads CASSFQGAAMRYTF. The CDR3 DNA reads as TGTGCCAGTAGCTTCCAGGGGGCAGCTATGCGCTACACCTTC.

This chain uses TRBV4-1 with TRBJ2-7, with D unclear. Trimming shortened V by 0 bases and J by 3 bases, and 3 bases separated the two germline ends. The CDR3 consists of 12 residues. Per the germline V gene, CDR1 is MGHRA and CDR2 is YSYEKL. CDR3 DNA: TGCGCCAGCAGCCAAGATTACTACGAGCAGTACTTC. Amino acids: CASSQDYYEQYF.

This chain joins TRBV2 and TRBJ2-4, with D tentatively TRBD1 (5 bases). The CDR3 spans 14 residues. Trimming cost V 4 bases and J 6 bases, with 13 bases left between them. CDR1 is SNHLY and CDR2 is FYNNEI in the germline V gene. The CDR3 sequence: CASSGDSTLNIQYF. The CDR3 DNA reads as TGTGCCAGCAGTGGTGACAGTACCCTAAACATTCAGTACTTC.

The CDR3 sequence: CASRQGTSGAMQYF. Written as DNA, the CDR3 is TGTGCCAGCAGACAAGGGACTAGCGGGGCCATGCAGTACTTC. The chain recombines TRBV28 with TRBJ2-7; 13 nucleotides agree with TRBD2. The junction had 8 bases not matched to a gene; V was cut back by 6 bases and J by 9 bases. The length of the CDR3 is 14 residues. Per the germline V gene, CDR1 is MDHEN and CDR2 is SYDVKM.

This chain joins TRBV27 and TRBJ2-5, with D possibly TRBD2 on 5 matching bases. The CDR3 spans 16 residues. Trimming cost V 4 bases and J 2 bases, with 17 bases left between them. CDR1 MNHEY and CDR2 SMNVEV come from the germline V gene (reference sequence). The CDR3 DNA reads as TGTGCCAGCAGTTCGTCGACAAGGCCGGGACAAGAGACCCAGTACTTC. This gives the protein CASSSSTRPGQETQYF.

J is TRBJ1-5 and V is TRBV7-9; D is uncertain. Per the germline V gene, CDR1 is SEHNR and CDR2 is FQNEAQ (reference sequence). The V gene lost 1 base and the J gene lost 4 bases, with 8 bases spanning the gap. The CDR3 loop spans 14 amino acids. The CDR3 reads CASSLGPQNQPQHF. The CDR3 DNA is TGTGCCAGCAGCTTAGGGCCTCAGAATCAGCCCCAGCATTTT.

The gene calls are TRBV7-3 and TRBJ1-1, with no clear D. The germline V and J ends were trimmed by 4 bases and 1 base, with 7 bases remaining between them. This CDR3 is 13 amino acids long. Per the germline V gene, CDR1 is SGHTA and CDR2 is FQGTGA. Written as DNA, the CDR3 is TGTGCCAGCAGCTACTCGGGGAACACTGAAGCTTTCTTT. Translation: CASSYSGNTEAFF.

The chain has TRBV29-1 and TRBJ2-7; D is perhaps TRBD2 (5 bases). Germline-derived CDR1 and CDR2 are SQVTM and ANQGSEA. The CDR3 covers 13 residues. Between the trimmed V and J ends, which lost 0 bases and 3 bases, there was a span of 9 bases. The DNA of the CDR3 is TGCAGCGTTGAAGACAGGAGGAACTACGAGCAGTACTTC. This sequence encodes CSVEDRRNYEQYF.

The chain carries TRBV27 and TRBJ2-3, with D perhaps TRBD1 (6 bases). The CDR3 length is 15 residues. CDR1 is MNHEY and CDR2 is SMNVEV in the germline V gene (reference sequence). Between the trimmed V and J ends, which lost 10 bases and 0 bases, there was a span of 17 bases. This CDR3 reads CATRDMISSTDTQYF. In nucleotides, the CDR3 is TGTGCCACCAGGGACATGATATCTAGCACAGATACGCAGTATTTT.

The chain carries TRBV18 and TRBJ2-3; 9 bases align to TRBD1. This CDR3 comprises 16 residues. Losses at the gene ends were 4 bases for V and 5 bases for J; bases not matched to a gene: 10. The germline V gene encodes CDR1 KGHSH and CDR2 LQKENI. The CDR3 is CASSRGTPTGGDTQYF. In nucleotides, the CDR3 is TGTGCCAGCTCACGCGGGACCCCGACAGGGGGAGATACGCAGTATTTT.

The chain joins TRBV9 to TRBJ1-1; D is ambiguous. Germline CDR1 reads SGDLS; CDR2 reads YYNGEE. This CDR3 comprises 15 residues. V gave up 4 bases and J gave up 1 base, with 14 bases separating them. As DNA, the CDR3 is TGTGCCAGCAGCCACTCTCCGAGCCCGAACACTGAAGCTTTCTTT. It codes for CASSHSPSPNTEAFF.

This clone was detected once. The chain couples TRBV9 to TRBJ2-1; 7 nucleotides line up with TRBD2. The germline gives CDR1 SGDLS, CDR2 YYNGEE. The CDR3 is made up of 16 amino acids. With 0 bases clipped from V and 4 bases from J, the junction kept 7 bases outside the gene matches. The CDR3 DNA follows: TGTGCCAGCAGCGTAGCTTTGGGACTACAATACAATGAGCAGTTCTTC. Its translation: CASSVALGLQYNEQFF.

This chain uses TRBV4-2 with TRBJ1-2, with D hard to call. The CDR3 is 13 amino acids. V gave up 2 bases and J gave up 6 bases, with 10 bases separating them. Germline loops: CDR1 LGHNA, CDR2 YNFKEQ. CDR3 DNA sequence: TGTGCCAGCAGCCAAAGCCGGGAGGATGGCTACACCTTC. Translation: CASSQSREDGYTF.

This clone was observed a few times. This chain uses TRBV6-4 with TRBJ2-1; the match to TRBD2 covers 8 bases. Germline V gene lookup returns CDR1 MRHNA and CDR2 SNTAGT. V dropped 8 bases and J dropped 5; count of bases not matched to a gene: 11. The CDR3 sequence is 15 residues long. CDR3 DNA: TGTGCCAGCGCACTATCCGGGACTAGTAACAATGAGCAGTTCTTC. Amino acid sequence: CASALSGTSNNEQFF.

CDR3 DNA: TGTGCCAGCAGCTCTCGGGGGGGTGGGAACATTCAGTACTTC. Residues: CASSSRGGGNIQYF. V is TRBV7-2 and J is TRBJ2-4; 8 bases are shared with TRBD2. The V and J ends lost 4 bases and 7 bases, in that order; junction bases with no gene match: 6. This CDR3 has 14 residues. The germline V gene encodes CDR1 SGHTA and CDR2 FQGNSA.

The V and J genes are TRBV9 and TRBJ1-4; 9 bases line up with TRBD1. The J segment lost 3 bases and the V segment lost 2 bases, leaving 11 bases of the junction unmatched. The length of the CDR3 is 18 residues. The germline V gene encodes CDR1 SGDLS and CDR2 YYNGEE. CDR3 protein: CASSVNRDRAMANEKLFF. CDR3 DNA sequence: TGTGCCAGCAGCGTCAACCGGGACAGGGCGATGGCTAATGAAAAACTGTTTTTT.

J is TRBJ1-1 and V is TRBV29-1; TRBD1 aligns across 8 bases. CDR1 is SQVTM and CDR2 is ANQGSEA in the germline V gene. V trimming: 8 bases; J trimming: 4 bases; junction bases outside the gene matches: 15. This CDR3 is built from 15 residues. The CDR3 DNA follows: TGCAGCTCCGAAGACAGGCACCAGGGGGCCACTGAAGCTTTCTTT. It specifies CSSEDRHQGATEAFF. Combining the CDR3 with reference TRBV29-1 and TRBJ1-1 gives the whole variable domain SAVISQKPSRDICQRGTSLTIQCQVDSQVTMMFWYRQQPGQSLTLIATANQGSEATYESGFVIDKFPISRPNLTFSTLTVSNMSPEDSSIYLCSSEDRHQGATEAFFGQGTRLTVV.